The source of this T cell receptor beta chain is a study of vaccination and CD4 T cells after COVID-19. Overall study context: Participants received two doses of either BNT162b2 or mRNA-1273 vaccine. The post-COVID sampling time was a median roughly 100 days after diagnosis, ranging from 35 to 161.

Sample treatment: approximately 10-day PBMC culture with coronavirus spike peptide pools or control peptides (ViraFEST assay). Sequencing of the DNA from cultured CD4+ T cells was carried out with the Oncomine TCR Beta short-read assay. TCRdb independently ran MiXCR on the PCR reads; one entry per CDR3 protein. In the table there are under 20,000 distinct CDR3 sequences, around four fifths of which are singletons. Details on this clonotype: What it recognizes is unknown.

Looked up from germline, CDR1 is DFQATT and CDR2 is SNEGSKA (reference sequence). The CDR3 runs 15 residues. The trim removed 1 base at V and 2 bases at J, leaving 3 bases unmatched. This specimen consisted of CD4+ T cells from blood, cultured in vitro, obtained after SARS-CoV-2 vaccination. The clonotype comes from a human donor who received a COVID-19 vaccine. V and J are TRBV20-1 and TRBJ2-3; 10 positions match TRBD1. CDR3 sequence (DNA): TGCAGTGCTAGAGGGGGACAGGGGAACACAGATACGCAGTATTTT. This translates into CSARGGQGNTDTQYF.